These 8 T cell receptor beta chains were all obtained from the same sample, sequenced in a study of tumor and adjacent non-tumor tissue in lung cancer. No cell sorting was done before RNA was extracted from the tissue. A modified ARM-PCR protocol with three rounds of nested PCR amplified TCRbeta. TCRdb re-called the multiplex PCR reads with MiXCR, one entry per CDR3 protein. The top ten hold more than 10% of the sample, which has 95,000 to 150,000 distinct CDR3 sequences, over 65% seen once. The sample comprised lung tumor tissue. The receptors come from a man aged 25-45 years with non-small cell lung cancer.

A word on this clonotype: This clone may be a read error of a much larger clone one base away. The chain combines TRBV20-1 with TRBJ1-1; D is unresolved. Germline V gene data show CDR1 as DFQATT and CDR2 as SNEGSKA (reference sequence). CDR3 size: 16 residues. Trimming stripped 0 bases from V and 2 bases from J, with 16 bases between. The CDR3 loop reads CSAREGAGRHNTEAFF. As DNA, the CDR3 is TGCAGTGCTAGAGAGGGAGCGGGTAGGCACAACACTGAAGCTTTCTTT.

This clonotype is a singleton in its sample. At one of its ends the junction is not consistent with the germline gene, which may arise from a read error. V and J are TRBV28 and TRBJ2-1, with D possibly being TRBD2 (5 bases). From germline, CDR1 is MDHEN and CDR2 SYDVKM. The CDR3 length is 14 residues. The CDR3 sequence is CTSTWQRGYNEQFF. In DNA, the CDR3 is TGTACCAGCACCTGGCAACGGGGATACAATGAGCAGTTCTTC.

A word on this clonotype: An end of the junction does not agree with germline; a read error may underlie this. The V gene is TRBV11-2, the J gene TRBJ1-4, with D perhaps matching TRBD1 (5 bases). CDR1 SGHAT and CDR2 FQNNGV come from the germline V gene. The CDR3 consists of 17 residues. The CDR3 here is CASSLYEGRTTSEKLFF. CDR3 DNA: TGTGCCAGCAGCTTATACGAGGGTAGGACAACTAGTGAAAAACTGTTTTTT. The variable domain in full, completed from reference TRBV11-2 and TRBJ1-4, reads EAGVAQSPRYKIIEKRQSVAFWCNPISGHATLYWYQQILGQGPKLLIQFQNNGVVDDSQLPKDRFSAERLKGVDSTLKIQPAKLEDSAVYLCASSLYEGRTTSEKLFFGSGTQLSVL.

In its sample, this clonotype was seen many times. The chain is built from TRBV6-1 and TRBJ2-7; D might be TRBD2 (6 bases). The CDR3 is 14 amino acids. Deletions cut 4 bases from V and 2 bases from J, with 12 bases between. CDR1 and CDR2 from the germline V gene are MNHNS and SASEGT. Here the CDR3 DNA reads TGTGCCAGCAGTGCGGGACTTAGCACCTACGAGCAGTACTTC. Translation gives CASSAGLSTYEQYF.

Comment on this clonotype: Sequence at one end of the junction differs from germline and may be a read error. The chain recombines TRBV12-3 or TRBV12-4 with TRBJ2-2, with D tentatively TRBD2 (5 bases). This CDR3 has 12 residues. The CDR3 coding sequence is TGTGCCAGCTCCCCGGTCGCCGGGGAGCTGCTTTTT. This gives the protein CASSPVAGELLF.

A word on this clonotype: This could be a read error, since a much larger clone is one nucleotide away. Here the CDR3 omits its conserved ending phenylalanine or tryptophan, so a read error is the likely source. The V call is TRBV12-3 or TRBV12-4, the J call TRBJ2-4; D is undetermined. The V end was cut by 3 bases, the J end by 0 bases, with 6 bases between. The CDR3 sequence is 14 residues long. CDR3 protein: CASSLKGAKNIQYV. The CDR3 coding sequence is TGTGCCAGCAGTTTGAAGGGAGCCAAAAACATTCAGTACGTC.

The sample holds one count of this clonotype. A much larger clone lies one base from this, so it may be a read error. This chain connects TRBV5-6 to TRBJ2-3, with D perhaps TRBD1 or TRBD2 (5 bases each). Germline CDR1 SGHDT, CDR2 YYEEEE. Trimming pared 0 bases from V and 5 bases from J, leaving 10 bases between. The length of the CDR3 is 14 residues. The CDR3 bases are TGTGCCAGCAGCTTGGTGGGGGTGGTAGATACGCAGTATTTT. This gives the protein CASSLVGVVDTQYF.

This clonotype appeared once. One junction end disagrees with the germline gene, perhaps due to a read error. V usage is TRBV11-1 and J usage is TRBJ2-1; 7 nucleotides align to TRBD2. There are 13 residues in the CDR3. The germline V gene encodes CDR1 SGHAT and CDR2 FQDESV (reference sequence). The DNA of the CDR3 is TGTGTCAGCAGCTATGGGACTAACAATGGGCAGTTCTTC. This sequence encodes CVSSYGTNNGQFF. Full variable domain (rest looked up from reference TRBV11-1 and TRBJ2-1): EAEVAQSPRYKITEKSQAVAFWCDPISGHATLYWYRQILGQGPELLVQFQDESVVDDSQLPKDRFSAERLKGVDSTLKIQPAELGDSAMYLCVSSYGTNNGQFFGPGTRLTVL.